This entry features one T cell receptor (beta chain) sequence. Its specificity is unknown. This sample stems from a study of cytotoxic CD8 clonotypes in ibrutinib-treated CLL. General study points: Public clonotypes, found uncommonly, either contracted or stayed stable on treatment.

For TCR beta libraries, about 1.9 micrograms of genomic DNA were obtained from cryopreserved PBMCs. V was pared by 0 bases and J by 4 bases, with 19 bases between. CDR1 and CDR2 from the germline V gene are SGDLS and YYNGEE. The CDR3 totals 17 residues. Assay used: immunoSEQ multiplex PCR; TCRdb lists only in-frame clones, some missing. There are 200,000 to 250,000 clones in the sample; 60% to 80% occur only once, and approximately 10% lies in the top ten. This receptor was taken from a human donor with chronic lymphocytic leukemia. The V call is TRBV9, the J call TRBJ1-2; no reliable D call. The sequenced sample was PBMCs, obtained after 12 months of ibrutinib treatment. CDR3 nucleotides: TGTGCCAGCAGCGTAGAGAGGGAGGATTTGGCTGGCTATGGCTACACCTTC. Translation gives CASSVEREDLAGYGYTF. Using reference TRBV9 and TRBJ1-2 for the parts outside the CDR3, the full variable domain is DSGVTQTPKHLITATGQRVTLRCSPRSGDLSVYWYQQSLDQGLQFLIQYYNGEERAKGNILERFSAQQFPDLHSELNLSSLELGDSALYFCASSVEREDLAGYGYTFGSGTRLTVV.